Listed below are T cell receptor beta chains from one sample, sequenced in a study of cytotoxic CD8 clonotypes in ibrutinib-treated CLL. Profiled with immunoSEQ multiplex PCR; TCRdb holds only in-frame clones, not every one. The sample contains fewer than 400,000 clones, 67% of which appear only once. Sequencing used PBMCs, obtained after 36 months of ibrutinib treatment. These receptors all stem from a human donor with chronic lymphocytic leukemia. Each CDR3 is given with its conserved first and last residue. The D gene is left open where the match is weak. Not every row has a clone size; where given, it reads once, few, many or a size class.

v_gene: TRBV4-1
j_gene: TRBJ2-3
abundance: few
len: 16
d_gene: TRBD2
CDR3aa: CASSQPPGGWSDTQYF
CDR3nt: TGCGCCAGCAGCCAACCCCCGGGAGGTTGGTCAGATACGCAGTATTTT

v_gene: TRBV5-1
j_gene: TRBJ2-2
abundance: .
len: 14
d_gene: .
CDR3aa: CASKVVGNTGELFF
CDR3nt: TGCGCCAGCAAGGTTGTGGGAAACACCGGGGAGCTGTTTTTT

v_gene: TRBV15
j_gene: TRBJ1-6
abundance: .
len: 17
d_gene: .
CDR3aa: CATSRRRSGGKNSPLHF
CDR3nt: TGTGCCACCAGCAGGAGGAGGAGCGGGGGCAAAAACTCACCCCTCCACTTT

v_gene: TRBV7-3
j_gene: TRBJ2-5
abundance: .
len: 13
d_gene: .
CDR3aa: CASSSAREETQYF
CDR3nt: TGTGCCAGCAGCTCCGCCCGGGAAGAGACCCAGTACTTC

v_gene: TRBV10-2
j_gene: TRBJ2-1
abundance: few
len: 14
d_gene: TRBD2
CDR3aa: CASDSGSRRNEQFF
CDR3nt: TGCGCCAGCGATAGCGGGAGTAGGAGGAATGAGCAGTTCTTC

v_gene: TRBV29-1
j_gene: TRBJ2-5
abundance: .
len: 15
d_gene: TRBD1
CDR3aa: CSVEFWDRDQETQYF
CDR3nt: TGCAGCGTTGAATTTTGGGACAGGGACCAAGAGACCCAGTACTTC

v_gene: TRBV4-1
j_gene: TRBJ2-5
abundance: .
len: 16
d_gene: .
CDR3aa: CASSQVAFRTQETQYF
CDR3nt: TGCGCCAGCAGCCAAGTAGCGTTCAGGACCCAAGAGACCCAGTACTTC

v_gene: TRBV6-1
j_gene: TRBJ1-2
abundance: .
len: 16
d_gene: .
CDR3aa: CASSEQIGGAAVGYTF
CDR3nt: TGTGCCAGCAGTGAACAAATCGGGGGGGCAGCGGTTGGCTACACCTTC

v_gene: TRBV11-3
j_gene: TRBJ2-5
abundance: .
len: 12
d_gene: .
CDR3aa: CASSFLEETQYF
CDR3nt: TGTGCCAGCAGCTTTTTAGAAGAGACCCAGTACTTC

v_gene: TRBV4-1
j_gene: TRBJ2-1
abundance: .
len: 19
d_gene: TRBD2
CDR3aa: CASSPLGLAGGPSYNEQFF
CDR3nt: TGCGCCAGCAGCCCCCTTGGACTAGCGGGGGGGCCTTCCTACAATGAGCAGTTCTTC

v_gene: TRBV5-4
j_gene: TRBJ2-1
abundance: .
len: 13
d_gene: .
CDR3aa: CASSLVMGNEQFF
CDR3nt: TGTGCCAGCAGCTTGGTAATGGGTAATGAGCAGTTCTTC

v_gene: TRBV7-9
j_gene: TRBJ2-2
abundance: .
len: 16
d_gene: .
CDR3aa: CASSFSRVANTGELFF
CDR3nt: TGTGCCAGCAGCTTTAGCAGGGTCGCGAACACCGGGGAGCTGTTTTTT

v_gene: TRBV5-4
j_gene: TRBJ2-6
abundance: .
len: 18
d_gene: .
CDR3aa: CASSLRSGGPPGANVLTF
CDR3nt: TGTGCCAGCAGCTTGAGATCTGGGGGGCCTCCTGGGGCCAACGTCCTGACTTTC

v_gene: TRBV2
j_gene: TRBJ2-3
abundance: .
len: 15
d_gene: .
CDR3aa: CASSAVGVGSDTQYF
CDR3nt: TGTGCCAGCTCGGCGGTAGGGGTCGGGTCAGATACGCAGTATTTT

v_gene: TRBV9
j_gene: TRBJ1-1
abundance: once
len: 18
d_gene: .
CDR3aa: CASSVSSGGGVRVTEAFF
CDR3nt: TGTGCCAGCAGCGTTTCGTCCGGCGGGGGGGTTAGAGTCACTGAAGCTTTCTTT

v_gene: TRBV6-6
j_gene: TRBJ2-7
abundance: .
len: 14
d_gene: TRBD2
CDR3aa: CASRRTSPPTEQYF
CDR3nt: TGTGCCAGCAGAAGGACTAGCCCTCCTACCGAGCAGTACTTC

v_gene: TRBV20-1
j_gene: TRBJ2-7
abundance: .
len: 11
d_gene: .
CDR3aa: CSARQDYEQYF
CDR3nt: TGCAGTGCCAGACAGGACTACGAGCAGTACTTC

v_gene: TRBV18
j_gene: TRBJ2-3
abundance: .
len: 16
d_gene: .
CDR3aa: CASSLTGTASTDTQYF
CDR3nt: TGTGCCAGCTCCCTAACCGGGACGGCTAGCACAGATACGCAGTATTTT

v_gene: TRBV5-1
j_gene: TRBJ2-1
abundance: .
len: 13
d_gene: .
CDR3aa: CASSVGRGNEQFF
CDR3nt: TGCGCCAGCAGCGTAGGCAGGGGCAATGAGCAGTTCTTC

v_gene: TRBV27
j_gene: TRBJ2-5
abundance: once
len: 16
d_gene: TRBD1
CDR3aa: CASSPAGTGRQETQYF
CDR3nt: TGTGCCAGCAGTCCAGCCGGGACAGGGCGCCAAGAGACCCAGTACTTC

v_gene: TRBV18
j_gene: TRBJ2-7
abundance: few
len: 14
d_gene: TRBD2
CDR3aa: CASSPRSGDYEQYF
CDR3nt: TGTGCCAGCTCACCACGGAGCGGGGACTACGAGCAGTACTTC

v_gene: TRBV5-4
j_gene: TRBJ1-3
abundance: .
len: 16
d_gene: TRBD1
CDR3aa: CASSGRQGPSGNTIYF
CDR3nt: TGTGCCAGCAGCGGCCGACAGGGGCCCTCTGGAAACACCATATATTTT

v_gene: TRBV28
j_gene: TRBJ1-2
abundance: .
len: 16
d_gene: TRBD1
CDR3aa: CASNSLGTGRAYGYTF
CDR3nt: TGTGCCAGCAACTCCTTAGGGACAGGGAGGGCCTATGGCTACACCTTC

v_gene: TRBV5-4
j_gene: TRBJ2-1
abundance: once
len: 16
d_gene: TRBD2
CDR3aa: CASSFKGLAGGNEQFF
CDR3nt: TGTGCCAGCAGCTTCAAGGGACTAGCGGGAGGTAATGAGCAGTTCTTC

v_gene: TRBV9
j_gene: TRBJ1-6
abundance: .
len: 20
d_gene: .
CDR3aa: CASSVIPWRAGRSYNSPLHF
CDR3nt: TGTGCCAGCAGCGTTATTCCTTGGCGGGCCGGTAGGTCCTATAATTCACCCCTCCACTTT

v_gene: TRBV12-5
j_gene: TRBJ2-2
abundance: .
len: 13
d_gene: .
CDR3aa: CASAPSTTGELFF
CDR3nt: TGTGCTAGTGCCCCGTCTACGACCGGGGAGCTGTTTTTT

v_gene: TRBV2
j_gene: TRBJ1-5
abundance: .
len: 15
d_gene: .
CDR3aa: CASSEPRESNQPQHF
CDR3nt: TGTGCCAGCAGTGAGCCCAGGGAGAGCAATCAGCCCCAGCATTTT

v_gene: TRBV5-4
j_gene: TRBJ2-4
abundance: .
len: 15
d_gene: .
CDR3aa: CASSLAPGIQNIQYF
CDR3nt: TGTGCCAGCAGCTTGGCCCCGGGTATCCAAAACATTCAGTACTTC

v_gene: TRBV6-6
j_gene: TRBJ1-1
abundance: .
len: 16
d_gene: .
CDR3aa: CASSSDRPIMNTEAFF
CDR3nt: TGTGCCAGCAGCTCAGACAGGCCGATCATGAACACTGAAGCTTTCTTT

v_gene: TRBV7-7
j_gene: TRBJ2-1
abundance: .
len: 15
d_gene: TRBD2
CDR3aa: CASSPGLAGGYEQFF
CDR3nt: TGTGCCAGCAGCCCCGGCTTAGCGGGAGGTTATGAGCAGTTCTTC

v_gene: TRBV5-1
j_gene: TRBJ1-1
abundance: .
len: 13
d_gene: TRBD1
CDR3aa: CASSRQGMGEAFF
CDR3nt: TGCGCCAGCAGCCGACAGGGGATGGGTGAAGCTTTCTTT

v_gene: TRBV7-9
j_gene: TRBJ1-2
abundance: .
len: 14
d_gene: .
CDR3aa: CASSPAVGGYGYTF
CDR3nt: TGTGCCAGCAGCCCCGCGGTAGGTGGCTATGGCTACACCTTC

v_gene: TRBV5-1
j_gene: TRBJ1-1
abundance: .
len: 13
d_gene: .
CDR3aa: CASSLAYSGKAFF
CDR3nt: TGCGCCAGCAGCTTGGCCTACTCGGGGAAGGCTTTCTTT

v_gene: TRBV27
j_gene: TRBJ2-7
abundance: .
len: 11
d_gene: .
CDR3aa: CASSKQGTQYF
CDR3nt: TGTGCCAGCAGCAAACAGGGCACGCAGTACTTC

v_gene: TRBV5-1
j_gene: TRBJ1-1
abundance: few
len: 15
d_gene: .
CDR3aa: CASSLADRLNTEAFF
CDR3nt: TGCGCCAGCAGCTTGGCCGACAGACTGAACACTGAAGCTTTCTTT

v_gene: TRBV29-1
j_gene: TRBJ1-1
abundance: .
len: 14
d_gene: .
CDR3aa: CSVQLFDLNTEAFF
CDR3nt: TGCAGCGTACAGTTATTTGACCTGAACACTGAAGCTTTCTTT

v_gene: TRBV25-1
j_gene: TRBJ1-2
abundance: .
len: 13
d_gene: .
CDR3aa: CASKRDTDNGYTF
CDR3nt: TGTGCCAGCAAACGGGACACTGATAACGGCTACACCTTC

v_gene: TRBV7-3
j_gene: TRBJ2-2
abundance: .
len: 16
d_gene: .
CDR3aa: CASSLIGAFSPGELFF
CDR3nt: TGTGCCAGCAGCCTAATAGGGGCCTTTTCACCCGGGGAGCTGTTTTTT

v_gene: TRBV7-3
j_gene: TRBJ2-3
abundance: .
len: 15
d_gene: .
CDR3aa: CASSLSLPGVDTQYF
CDR3nt: TGTGCCAGCAGCTTATCCCTGCCTGGCGTAGATACGCAGTATTTT

v_gene: TRBV2
j_gene: TRBJ2-7
abundance: .
len: 16
d_gene: .
CDR3aa: CASSGLGTGLSYEQYF
CDR3nt: TGTGCCAGCAGTGGATTGGGAACAGGTCTCTCCTACGAGCAGTACTTC

v_gene: TRBV28
j_gene: TRBJ2-7
abundance: .
len: 16
d_gene: .
CDR3aa: CASSFPYLSNYYEQYF
CDR3nt: TGTGCCAGCAGTTTTCCTTACCTCAGCAACTACTACGAGCAGTACTTC

v_gene: TRBV27
j_gene: TRBJ2-3
abundance: .
len: 19
d_gene: .
CDR3aa: CASSYRGTSASRYTDTQYF
CDR3nt: TGTGCCAGCAGCTATCGTGGGACCTCGGCTAGCAGATACACAGATACGCAGTATTTT

v_gene: TRBV13
j_gene: TRBJ1-1
abundance: .
len: 11
d_gene: .
CDR3aa: CASSLGTEAFF
CDR3nt: TGTGCCAGCAGCTTAGGCACTGAAGCTTTCTTT

v_gene: TRBV5-1
j_gene: TRBJ2-5
abundance: .
len: 15
d_gene: .
CDR3aa: CASSTHIPSSETQYF
CDR3nt: TGCGCCAGCAGCACACATATCCCCAGTTCAGAGACCCAGTACTTC

v_gene: TRBV6-6
j_gene: TRBJ1-2
abundance: .
len: 13
d_gene: .
CDR3aa: CASTKQGYYGYTF
CDR3nt: TGTGCCAGCACCAAGCAGGGATACTATGGCTACACCTTC

v_gene: TRBV5-4
j_gene: TRBJ2-3
abundance: .
len: 14
d_gene: TRBD2
CDR3aa: CASSLGLAGDTQYF
CDR3nt: TGTGCCAGCAGCTTGGGACTAGCCGGGGATACGCAGTATTTT

v_gene: TRBV18
j_gene: TRBJ2-7
abundance: few
len: 13
d_gene: .
CDR3aa: CASSPRVANEQYF
CDR3nt: TGTGCCAGCTCACCAAGAGTAGCTAACGAGCAGTACTTC

v_gene: TRBV28
j_gene: TRBJ2-5
abundance: .
len: 14
d_gene: TRBD2
CDR3aa: CASSPLAGVETQYF
CDR3nt: TGTGCCAGCAGTCCTCTAGCGGGAGTAGAGACCCAGTACTTC

v_gene: TRBV28
j_gene: TRBJ2-2
abundance: .
len: 16
d_gene: .
CDR3aa: CASSPRFWENTGELFF
CDR3nt: TGTGCCAGCAGCCCCCGATTCTGGGAGAACACCGGGGAGCTGTTTTTT

v_gene: TRBV11-2
j_gene: TRBJ2-7
abundance: once
len: 13
d_gene: TRBD1
CDR3aa: CASSFRQGREQYF
CDR3nt: TGTGCCAGCAGCTTTAGACAGGGTCGCGAGCAGTACTTC

v_gene: TRBV7-2
j_gene: TRBJ1-5
abundance: .
len: 17
d_gene: .
CDR3aa: CASSFRTALYSNQPQHF
CDR3nt: TGTGCCAGCAGCTTCCGGACAGCTCTTTATAGCAATCAGCCCCAGCATTTT

v_gene: TRBV7-2
j_gene: TRBJ2-7
abundance: .
len: 19
d_gene: TRBD2
CDR3aa: CASSAMPGLAAYSSYEQYF
CDR3nt: TGTGCCAGCAGCGCTATGCCGGGGCTAGCGGCTTACAGCTCCTACGAGCAGTACTTC

v_gene: TRBV6-1
j_gene: TRBJ2-1
abundance: .
len: 14
d_gene: TRBD2
CDR3aa: CASRPAGAGNEQFF
CDR3nt: TGTGCCAGCAGGCCAGCGGGAGCCGGGAATGAGCAGTTCTTC

v_gene: TRBV27
j_gene: TRBJ2-2
abundance: once
len: 16
d_gene: TRBD2
CDR3aa: CASSPQELAATGELFF
CDR3nt: TGTGCCAGCAGTCCCCAGGAACTAGCGGCCACCGGGGAGCTGTTTTTT